The clone carrying this TCR beta chain was counted between two and nine times. The repertoire was sequenced with immunoSEQ multiplex PCR; TCRdb's copy has only in-frame clones and lacks some. The sample lists 40,000 to 65,000 clones; 85% to 95% were seen once. This entry belongs to a study of T cell changes during pregnancy in multiple sclerosis. Per the germline V gene, CDR1 is SEHNR and CDR2 is FQNEAQ (reference sequence). Trimming at V came to 3 bases and at J to 9 bases, leaving 9 bases not matched to a gene. The CDR3 runs 14 residues. This chain uses TRBV7-9 with TRBJ2-5, with TRBD1 identical over 8 bases. Sequences were derived from CD4+ T cells from peripheral blood mononuclear cells, sampled in the third trimester of pregnancy. The sequence was obtained from a female donor with multiple sclerosis, enrolled in a pregnancy study. The CDR3 protein is CASSFNRQGSAQYF. The CDR3 nucleotides read TGTGCCAGCAGCTTTAATAGACAGGGGTCGGCCCAGTACTTC. The variable domain in full, completed from reference TRBV7-9 and TRBJ2-5, reads DTGVSQNPRHKITKRGQNVTFRCDPISEHNRLYWYRQTLGQGPEFLTYFQNEAQLEKSRLLSDRFSAERPKGSFSTLEIQRTEQGDSAMYLCASSFNRQGSAQYFGPGTRLLVL.